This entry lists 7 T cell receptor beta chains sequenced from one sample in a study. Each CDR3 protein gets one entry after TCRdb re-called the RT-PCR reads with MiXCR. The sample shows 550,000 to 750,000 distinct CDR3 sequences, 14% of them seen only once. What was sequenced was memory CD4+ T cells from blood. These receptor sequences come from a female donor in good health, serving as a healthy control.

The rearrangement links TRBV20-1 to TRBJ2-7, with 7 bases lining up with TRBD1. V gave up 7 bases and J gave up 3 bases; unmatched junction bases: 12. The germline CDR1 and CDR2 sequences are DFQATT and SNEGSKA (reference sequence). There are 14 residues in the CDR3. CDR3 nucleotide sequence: TGCAGTGTAAAAGCACAGGGGCGATACTACGAGCAGTACTTC. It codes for CSVKAQGRYYEQYF.

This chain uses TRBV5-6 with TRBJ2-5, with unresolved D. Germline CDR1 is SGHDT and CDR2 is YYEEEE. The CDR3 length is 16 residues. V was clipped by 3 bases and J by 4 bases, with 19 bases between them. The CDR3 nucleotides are TGTGCCAGCAGCTATGGACCCGCGACGACTGGAGAGACCCAGTACTTC. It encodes CASSYGPATTGETQYF.

The CDR3 coding sequence is TGTGCCAGCAGCCAAGTTGGGGGGAATCAGCCCCAGCATTTT. This gives the protein CASSQVGGNQPQHF. The V gene is TRBV3-1, the J gene TRBJ1-5; TRBD1 might be the D (5 bases). The CDR3 is made up of 14 amino acids. V lost 1 base and J lost 4, with 8 bases in between. CDR1 is LGHDT, CDR2 YNNKEL, per germline (reference sequence).

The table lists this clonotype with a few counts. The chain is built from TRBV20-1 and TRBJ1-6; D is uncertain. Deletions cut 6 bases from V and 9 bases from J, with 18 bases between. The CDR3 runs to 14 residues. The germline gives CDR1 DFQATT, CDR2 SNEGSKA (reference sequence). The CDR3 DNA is TGCAGTGCCGTTGCCGGCTCGGTTGGTTCACCCCTCCACTTT. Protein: CSAVAGSVGSPLHF.

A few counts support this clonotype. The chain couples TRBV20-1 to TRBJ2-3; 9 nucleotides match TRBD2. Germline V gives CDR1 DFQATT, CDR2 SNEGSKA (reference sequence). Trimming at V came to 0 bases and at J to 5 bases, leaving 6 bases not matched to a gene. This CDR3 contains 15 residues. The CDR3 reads CSAREWREGGDTQYF. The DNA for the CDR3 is TGCAGTGCTAGAGAATGGCGGGAGGGTGGAGATACGCAGTATTTT.

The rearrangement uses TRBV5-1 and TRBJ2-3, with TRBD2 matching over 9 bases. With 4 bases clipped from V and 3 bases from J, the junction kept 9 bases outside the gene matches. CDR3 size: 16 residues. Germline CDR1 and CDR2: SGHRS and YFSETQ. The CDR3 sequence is CASSPGAGGGTDTQYF. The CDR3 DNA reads TGCGCCAGCAGCCCAGGAGCGGGAGGAGGGACAGATACGCAGTATTTT.

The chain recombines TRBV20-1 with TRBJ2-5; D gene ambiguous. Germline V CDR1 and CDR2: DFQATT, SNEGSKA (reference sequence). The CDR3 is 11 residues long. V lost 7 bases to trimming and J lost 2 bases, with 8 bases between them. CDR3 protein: CSGVKQETQYF. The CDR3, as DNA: TGCAGTGGGGTCAAGCAAGAGACCCAGTACTTC.